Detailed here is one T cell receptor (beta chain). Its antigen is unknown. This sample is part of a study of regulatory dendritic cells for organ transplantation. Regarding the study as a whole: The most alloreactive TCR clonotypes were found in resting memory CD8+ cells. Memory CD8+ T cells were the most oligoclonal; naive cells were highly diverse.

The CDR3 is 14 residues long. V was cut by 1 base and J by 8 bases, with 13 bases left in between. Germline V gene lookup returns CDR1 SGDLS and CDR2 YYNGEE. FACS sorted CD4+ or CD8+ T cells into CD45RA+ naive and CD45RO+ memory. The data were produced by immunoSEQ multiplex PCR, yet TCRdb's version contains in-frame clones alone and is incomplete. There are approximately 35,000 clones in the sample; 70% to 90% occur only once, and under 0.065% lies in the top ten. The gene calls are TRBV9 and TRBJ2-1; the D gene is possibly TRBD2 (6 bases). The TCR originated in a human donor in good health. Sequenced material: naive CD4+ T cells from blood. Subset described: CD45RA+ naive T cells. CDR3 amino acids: CASSVLTSFDEQFF. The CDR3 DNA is TGTGCCAGCAGCGTATTGACTAGTTTCGATGAGCAGTTCTTC.